Listed below are T cell receptor beta chains from one sample, sequenced in a study of blood T cell repertoires in COVID-19. TCRdb's table, derived via immunoSEQ multiplex PCR, lists solely in-frame clones and lacks some. Of 200,000 to 250,000 clones listed, 86% were seen once; the top ten hold 5.5% to 6.5%. Source material: peripheral blood. The receptors originated from a woman at least 80 years old with COVID-19, enrolled during active disease. Both conserved end residues are part of each CDR3. Size tells how often a clone was seen (once, few, many) or the class of an expanded clone, and some rows leave it out.

J,size,V,CDR3
TRBJ1-2,NA,TRBV28,CASSRRGYGYTF
TRBJ1-4,NA,TRBV19,CASTTDIYRKEKLFF
TRBJ1-1,NA,TRBV5-1,CASSPGQPGIDEAFF
TRBJ1-4,once,TRBV18,CASSPPRTVSNEKLFF
TRBJ1-2,NA,TRBV7-2,CASSLGGSQANYGYTF
TRBJ1-5,NA,TRBV28,CASSYGQGANQPQHF
TRBJ1-4,NA,TRBV2,CASSDRGLGNEKLFF
TRBJ2-3,once,TRBV4-2,CASSSDRQFVGTDTQYF
TRBJ1-5,NA,TRBV18,CASSSLGIYQPQHF
TRBJ2-7,once,TRBV7-2,CASSPRDRGYEQYF
TRBJ2-5,NA,TRBV11-3,CASSPTPGAAETQYF
TRBJ2-2,NA,TRBV7-2,CASSFLAGTFGELFF
TRBJ1-1,NA,TRBV25-1,CASRPQGWDTEAFF
TRBJ1-5,NA,TRBV4-2,CASSQDETTGGVGQPQHF
TRBJ2-5,NA,TRBV7-2,CASSLAGPGQETQYF
TRBJ2-5,NA,TRBV3-1/TRBV3-2,CASSHVRARTQYF
TRBJ2-3,once,TRBV6-2/TRBV6-3,CASSFSVAGFTDTQYF
TRBJ2-3,NA,TRBV6-4,CASSASGGTTDTQYF
TRBJ2-5,NA,TRBV21-1,CASSWGPRRIETQYF
TRBJ1-2,few,TRBV15,CATSRVSQQNYGYTF
TRBJ2-1,NA,TRBV7-6,CASSLETGQGIDEQFF
TRBJ1-5,NA,TRBV7-9,CASSGPGQVGDQPQHF
TRBJ2-1,NA,TRBV10-1,CASSAAGTDHNEQFF
TRBJ1-1,NA,TRBV7-8,CASSFLTGGSVNTEAFF
TRBJ1-1,NA,TRBV5-6,CASSWGGSEAFF
TRBJ2-5,NA,TRBV10-2,CASSEAATRLYF
TRBJ1-6,NA,TRBV13,CASSLGRYYNSPLHF